This T cell receptor (beta chain) came from a study of response to subunit inactivated influenza vaccine. The CDR3 sequence is 14 residues long. Trimming cost V 6 bases and J 7 bases, with 13 bases left between them. Each CDR3 protein gets one entry after TCRdb re-called the RT-PCR reads with MiXCR. The sample contains 630,000 or so distinct CDR3 sequences, approximately 15% of which appear only once. General study results and limits: Only a handful of new T cells, the authors suggested, are recruited with each seasonal influenza vaccination.

This clonotype was recorded a few times. The antigen is not known. The rearrangement joins TRBV12-3 or TRBV12-4 to TRBJ1-6, with D perhaps matching TRBD1 (5 bases). The source material was PBMCs from blood, sampled 12 days after vaccination. The sequence derives from a man aged 45 to 65 who received an inactivated influenza vaccine. CDR3 sequence reads: CASRVQARNSPLHF. DNA of the CDR3: TGTGCCAGCAGGGTACAGGCTAGAAATTCACCCCTCCACTTT.